This T cell receptor (beta chain) was captured by sequencing in a study of shared clonotypes between healthy human individuals. Points from the study as a whole: Larger estimated richness was generally recorded for naive subsets relative to memory subsets.

Clones were sequenced by immunoSEQ multiplex PCR, and TCRdb holds only the in-frame ones, with some missing. The table includes roughly 1 million clones, about four fifths detected once. Concerning this clone: The antigen is not known.

Sequences were obtained from memory CD4+ T cells from PBMCs. The subset denotes: CD45RA-negative fraction. This TCR derives from a young man in good health. Some clones in this sample may be carry-over from other donors' samples.

The CDR3 DNA sequence: TGTGCCATCGGACCAGGTCTGAACACTGAAGCTTTCTTT. It encodes CAIGPGLNTEAFF. V is TRBV6-1 and J is TRBJ1-1; D gene uncertain. The CDR3 covers 13 residues. Germline V gives CDR1 MNHNS, CDR2 SASEGT. V shed 10 bases and J shed 0 bases, with 12 bases lying between them.